Listed here is a single T cell receptor (beta chain). Antigen specificity is unknown. This sample is drawn from a study of T cells in tuberculosis. In the study overall: In South Africa, adults with active tuberculosis were compared with IGRA-negative and latently infected IGRA-positive adolescents.

The protocol was immunoSEQ multiplex PCR, while the TCRdb copy is restricted to in-frame clones and leaves out a portion. The repertoire holds 25,000 or so clones, almost 90% seen once, with about 6.5% in the top ten. Germline values: CDR1 KGHSH, CDR2 LQKENI. This CDR3 is built from 15 residues. The V and J ends lost 6 bases and 5 bases respectively, with 19 bases between them. Findings and caveats of the study: Active tuberculosis patients had shorter CDR3-alpha; the beta difference was nonsignificant.

Each donor contributed 85,000 to 100,000 T cells on average, unsorted. The V gene is TRBV18, the J gene TRBJ1-1, with D possibly matching TRBD1 (6 bases). The source of this sequence is a donor between 5 and 29 years old with latent tuberculosis or without tuberculosis infection. Sample: PBMCs. Here the CDR3 reads CASSRDPTGWTEAFF. CDR3 DNA sequence: TGTGCCAGCTCCCGCGATCCCACAGGGTGGACTGAAGCTTTCTTT.